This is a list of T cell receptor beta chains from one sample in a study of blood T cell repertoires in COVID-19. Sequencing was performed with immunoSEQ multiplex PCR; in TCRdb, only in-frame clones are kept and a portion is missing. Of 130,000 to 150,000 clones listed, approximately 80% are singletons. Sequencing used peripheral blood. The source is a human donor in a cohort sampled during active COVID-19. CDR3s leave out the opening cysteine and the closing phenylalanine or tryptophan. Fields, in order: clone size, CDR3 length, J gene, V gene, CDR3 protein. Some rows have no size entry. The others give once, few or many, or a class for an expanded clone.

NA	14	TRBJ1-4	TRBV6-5	ASSSNEQGPGEKLF
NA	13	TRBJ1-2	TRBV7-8	ASSPRTGRDYGYT
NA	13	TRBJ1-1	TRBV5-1	ASSLAGVWGTEAF
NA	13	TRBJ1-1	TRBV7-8	ASSWTGNLNTEAF
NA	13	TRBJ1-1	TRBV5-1	ASSSRQGSDTEAF
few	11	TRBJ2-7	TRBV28	ASSFRGTYEQY
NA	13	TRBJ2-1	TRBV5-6	ASSLELATYNEQF
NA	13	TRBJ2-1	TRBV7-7	ASSQDAGSYNEQF
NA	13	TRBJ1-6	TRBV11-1	ASRHYRDGNSPLH
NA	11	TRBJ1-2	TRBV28	ASRKGQNYGYT
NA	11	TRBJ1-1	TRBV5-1	ASSQQGGTEAF
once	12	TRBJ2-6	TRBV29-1	SVQGAWGANVLT
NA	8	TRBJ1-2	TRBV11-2	ASSSTSLV
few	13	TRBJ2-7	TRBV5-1	ASSLEGTGSHEQY
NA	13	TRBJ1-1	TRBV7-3	ASSPHEGPDTEAF
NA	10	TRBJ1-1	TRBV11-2	ASSPGGTEAF
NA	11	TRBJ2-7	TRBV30	ASLSKGVYEQY
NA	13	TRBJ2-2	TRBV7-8	ASRPSGGGGGELF
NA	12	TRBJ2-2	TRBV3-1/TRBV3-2	ASSQEGGVGELF
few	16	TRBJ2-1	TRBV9	ASSAGTSGRATWDEQF
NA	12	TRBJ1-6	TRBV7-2	ASSLKEARSPLH
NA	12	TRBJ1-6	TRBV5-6	ASSLADGNSPLH
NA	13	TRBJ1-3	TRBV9	ASSVAQGGGNTIY
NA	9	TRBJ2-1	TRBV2	ASSPYNEQF
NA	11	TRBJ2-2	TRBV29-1	SVGQKNTGELF
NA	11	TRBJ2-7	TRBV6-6	ASSHGLAVEQY
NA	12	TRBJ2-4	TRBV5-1	ASSWTSGQNIQY
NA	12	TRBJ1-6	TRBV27	ASMGGSRGSPLH
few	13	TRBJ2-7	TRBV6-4	ASSEIAGRAYEQY
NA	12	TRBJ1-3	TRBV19	ASSLGEAGNTIY
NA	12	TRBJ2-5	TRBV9	ASSVGTGKETQY
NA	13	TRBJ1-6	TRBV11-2	ASSLNGAGNSPLH
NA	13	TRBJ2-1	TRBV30	AWSVGTGGVNEQF